This T cell receptor beta chain was recorded in a study of blood T cell repertoires in COVID-19. Study in general: Italy, Spain and the United States were the sources of the convalescent and acute COVID-19 samples.

The CDR3 is 17 residues long. V gave up 0 bases and J gave up 6 bases, with 21 bases separating them. Germline V CDR1 and CDR2: MGHRA, YSYEKL. Profiling relied on immunoSEQ multiplex PCR, and the TCRdb table lists in-frame clones only, not all of them. The sample records some 370,000 clones, 85% to 90% being singletons. The sequence was collected from a man younger than 35 with active or convalescent COVID-19. The specimen sequenced was peripheral blood. The gene calls are TRBV4-1 and TRBJ2-7, with D possibly matching TRBD1 (7 bases). The CDR3 sequence is CASSQDRGTGTVVEQYF. Here the CDR3 DNA reads TGCGCCAGCAGCCAAGATCGGGGGACCGGGACAGTGGTCGAGCAGTACTTC.